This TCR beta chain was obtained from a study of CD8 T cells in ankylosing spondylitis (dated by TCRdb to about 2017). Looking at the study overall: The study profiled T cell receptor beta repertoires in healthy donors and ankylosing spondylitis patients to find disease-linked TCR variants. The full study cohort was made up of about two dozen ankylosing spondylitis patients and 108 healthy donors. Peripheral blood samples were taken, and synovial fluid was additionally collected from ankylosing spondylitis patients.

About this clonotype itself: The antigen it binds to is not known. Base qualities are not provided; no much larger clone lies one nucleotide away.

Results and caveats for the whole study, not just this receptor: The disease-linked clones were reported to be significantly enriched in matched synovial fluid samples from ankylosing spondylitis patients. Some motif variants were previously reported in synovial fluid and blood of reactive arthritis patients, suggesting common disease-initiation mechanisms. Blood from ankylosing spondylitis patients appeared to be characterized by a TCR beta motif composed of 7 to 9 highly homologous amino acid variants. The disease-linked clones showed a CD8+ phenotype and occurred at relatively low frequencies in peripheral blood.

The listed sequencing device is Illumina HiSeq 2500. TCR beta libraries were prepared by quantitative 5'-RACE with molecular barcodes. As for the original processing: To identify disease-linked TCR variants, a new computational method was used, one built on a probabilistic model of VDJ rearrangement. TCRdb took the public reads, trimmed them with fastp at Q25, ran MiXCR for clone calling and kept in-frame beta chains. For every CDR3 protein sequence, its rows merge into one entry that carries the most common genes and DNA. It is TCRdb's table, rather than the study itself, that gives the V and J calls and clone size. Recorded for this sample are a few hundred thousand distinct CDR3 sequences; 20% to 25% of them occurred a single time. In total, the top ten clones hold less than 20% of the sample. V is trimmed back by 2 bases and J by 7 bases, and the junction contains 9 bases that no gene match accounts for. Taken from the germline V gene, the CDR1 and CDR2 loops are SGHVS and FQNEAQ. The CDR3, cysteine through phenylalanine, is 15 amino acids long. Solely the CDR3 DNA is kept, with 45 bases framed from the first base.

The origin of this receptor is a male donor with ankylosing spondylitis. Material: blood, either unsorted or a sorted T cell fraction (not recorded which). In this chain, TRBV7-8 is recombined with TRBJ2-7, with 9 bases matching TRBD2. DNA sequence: TGTGCCAGCAGCTTACAGGCTAGCGGGATCGTTGAGCAGTACTTC. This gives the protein CASSLQASGIVEQYF.